This T cell receptor (beta chain) stems from a study of blood T cell repertoires in COVID-19. Study-wide background: Sites in the United States, Italy and Spain provided acute and convalescent COVID-19 samples. From T cells, B-cell-depleted T cells, or PBMCs came the material, which was cDNA or gDNA.

The V gene's germline CDR1 is MNHNS and CDR2 SASEGT. The V end was cut by 2 bases, the J end by 7 bases, with 9 bases between. The CDR3 is 13 residues long. In the study's own analysis: Cell counts per sample came from amplifying reference gene primers. Using immunoSEQ multiplex PCR, the repertoire was profiled, and TCRdb retains in-frame clones only, with some absent. That table furnishes V, J and clone size, whereas the DNA furnished D and trimming. The sample gives fewer than 400,000 clones, 80% to 90% of which show up once; 2.5% to 3% is in the top ten. The sample taken for sequencing was peripheral blood. The chain carries TRBV6-1 and TRBJ1-5; D is perhaps TRBD1 (6 bases). The receptor was isolated from a man aged 25 to 40 with active or convalescent COVID-19. As DNA, the CDR3 is TGTGCCAGCAGTGAAAACAGGGTGCAGCCCCAGCATTTT. Amino acids: CASSENRVQPQHF.